These 8 T cell receptor beta chains were sequenced from one sample in a study of PD-L1 blockade in urothelial cancer. Sequenced by immunoSEQ multiplex PCR; TCRdb stores in-frame clones only, minus some. The table records 35,000 to 40,000 clones, 90% of them present only once. The material was PBMCs, obtained around atezolizumab (anti-PD-L1) treatment. The receptors come from a man aged 70 or older with urothelial cancer.

This sequence joins TRBV5-1 and TRBJ2-3; 9 nucleotides agree with TRBD1. The germline gives CDR1 SGHRS, CDR2 YFSETQ. Losses at the gene ends were 0 bases for V and 0 bases for J; bases not matched to a gene: 8. The CDR3 loop spans 18 amino acids. The CDR3 sequence: CASSLGGTGMTSTDTQYF. CDR3 bases: TGCGCCAGCAGCTTGGGCGGGACAGGGATGACTAGCACAGATACGCAGTATTTT.

This chain uses TRBV19 with TRBJ1-2; 7 bases map to TRBD1. This CDR3 is 13 amino acids long. Germline trimming cut 7 bases from V and 4 bases from J; bases unmatched to any gene: 6. Per germline, CDR1 LNHDA and CDR2 SQIVND (reference sequence). The CDR3 loop is CASTSTGTYGYTF. CDR3 nucleotides: TGTGCCAGTACCTCGACAGGGACCTATGGCTACACCTTC.

By share, this clone counts as medium-sized. The chain carries TRBV9 and TRBJ2-1; maybe TRBD2 (6 bases). CDR1 and CDR2 (germline): SGDLS, YYNGEE. The CDR3 covers 19 residues. V shed 0 bases and J shed 0 bases, with 19 bases lying between them. The CDR3 protein is CASSVVGDGETSSYNEQFF. In DNA, the CDR3 is TGTGCCAGCAGCGTAGTCGGGGACGGGGAGACTAGCTCCTACAATGAGCAGTTCTTC.

The V call is TRBV19, the J call TRBJ1-4, with 7 bases aligning to TRBD1. The CDR3 totals 18 residues. The J segment lost 3 bases and the V segment lost 9 bases, leaving 19 bases of the junction unmatched. CDR1 LNHDA and CDR2 SQIVND come from the germline V gene (reference sequence). The CDR3 reads CASQKSGAGGISNEKLFF. The CDR3 DNA sequence: TGTGCCAGCCAAAAGTCTGGGGCAGGGGGAATCTCTAATGAAAAACTGTTTTTT.

This rearrangement joins TRBV9 to TRBJ2-4; 10 nucleotides line up with TRBD2. The V and J ends lost 0 bases and 6 bases, in that order; junction bases with no gene match: 12. CDR1 is SGDLS, CDR2 YYNGEE, per germline. The CDR3 length is 18 residues. CDR3 DNA: TGTGCCAGCAGCGTAGAAGCGGGAGGGCGGGTGGGGGGAAACATTCAGTACTTC. Translation gives CASSVEAGGRVGGNIQYF.

This chain links TRBV19 with TRBJ1-2; TRBD1 aligns across 9 bases. Germline lookup yields CDR1 LNHDA and CDR2 SQIVND (reference sequence). The CDR3 is 13 amino acids. J was trimmed by 5 bases and V by 6 bases; bases with no gene match: 4. CDR3 sequence (DNA): TGTGCCAGTAGGTCCGGGACAGGGTATGGCTACACCTTC. Translating gives CASRSGTGYGYTF.

The chain couples TRBV5-4 to TRBJ2-6, with D perhaps TRBD1 (5 bases). In germline, CDR1 is SGHNT, CDR2 YYREEE (reference sequence). This CDR3 has 17 amino acids. V lost 6 bases to trimming and J lost 2 bases, with 18 bases between them. In DNA form, the CDR3 reads TGTGCCAGCAACTCCGCGGCAGGGCTTACTGGGGCCAACGTCCTGACTTTC. Translation: CASNSAAGLTGANVLTF.

The CDR3 DNA is TGTGCCAGCAGTTTCGCGGGAGGGTGGTACTTC. Encoded protein: CASSFAGGWYF. The V gene is TRBV6-5, the J gene TRBJ2-7; 9 nucleotides align to TRBD2. CDR1 is MNHEY, CDR2 SVGAGI, per germline. Trimming removed 4 bases from V and 12 bases from J; junction bases left unmatched: 4. The CDR3 runs 11 residues.